A selection of T cell receptor beta chains follows, all from one sample in a study of siplizumab effects on memory and regulatory T cells. TCRdb's copy holds only in-frame clones and misses some; the assay was immunoSEQ multiplex PCR. This table has around 61,000 clones, about 98% appearing once. Source material: naive CD8+ T cells sorted from blood. The receptors originated from a human donor in good health. Both conserved end residues are part of each CDR3. The order of the fields is J gene, D gene, CDR3 length, clone size, V gene, CDR3 DNA, CDR3 protein. A D gene is named only where the DNA matches it firmly. Only part of the rows carry a size: once, few, many, or a class if the clone is expanded.

J: TRBJ1-2
D: TRBD1
length: 12
size: -
V: TRBV29-1
DNA: TGCAGCGTTGAGGTGGACAGGGGGCCTAACACCTTC
CDR3: CSVEVDRGPNTF

J: TRBJ2-1
D: TRBD1
length: 19
size: -
V: TRBV7-9
DNA: TGTGCCAGCAGAAAAGACCGCTCGGACAGGGGAAAACGATACAATGAGCAGTTCTTC
CDR3: CASRKDRSDRGKRYNEQFF

J: TRBJ2-7
D: -
length: 11
size: -
V: TRBV7-9
DNA: TGTGCCAGCAGCCCGTCCTACGAGCAGTACTTC
CDR3: CASSPSYEQYF

J: TRBJ2-1
D: -
length: 16
size: -
V: TRBV4-2
DNA: TGTGCCAGCAGCCAAGGGGGAGGTCAAAAGGGCCACGAGCAGTTCTTC
CDR3: CASSQGGGQKGHEQFF

J: TRBJ2-7
D: -
length: 16
size: -
V: TRBV13
DNA: TGTGCCAGCAGCTTAGGTGGACAGTTATTCTCCTACGAGCAGTACTTC
CDR3: CASSLGGQLFSYEQYF

J: TRBJ2-3
D: -
length: 13
size: -
V: TRBV11-3
DNA: TGTGCCAGCAGCCCTGGGAGCACAGATACGCAGTATTTT
CDR3: CASSPGSTDTQYF

J: TRBJ2-1
D: -
length: 13
size: -
V: TRBV27
DNA: TGTGCCAGCATGAGGGGGTTTTACAATGAGCAGTTCTTC
CDR3: CASMRGFYNEQFF

J: TRBJ2-7
D: -
length: 13
size: -
V: TRBV27
DNA: TGTGCCAGCAGTCTCCTAGGGATCGGCGAGCAGTACTTC
CDR3: CASSLLGIGEQYF

J: TRBJ2-3
D: -
length: 14
size: once
V: TRBV9
DNA: TGTGCCAGCAGCGCCGTACTAGCAACAGATACGCAGTATTTT
CDR3: CASSAVLATDTQYF

J: TRBJ2-5
D: -
length: 13
size: -
V: TRBV7-9
DNA: TGTGCCAGCAGCTTGGTCTTACAAGAGACCCAGTACTTC
CDR3: CASSLVLQETQYF

J: TRBJ2-7
D: -
length: 15
size: -
V: TRBV5-1
DNA: TGCGCCAGCAGCTTGGACGGGGCTAACTCCTACGAGCAGTACTTC
CDR3: CASSLDGANSYEQYF

J: TRBJ2-7
D: -
length: 12
size: -
V: TRBV4-1
DNA: TGCGCCAGCAGCCAAGATGGCCTAGCGCAGTACTTC
CDR3: CASSQDGLAQYF

J: TRBJ2-7
D: -
length: 13
size: -
V: TRBV2
DNA: TGTGCCAGCGAGAACAGGAACTCCTACGAGCAGTACTTC
CDR3: CASENRNSYEQYF

J: TRBJ2-4
D: TRBD2
length: 14
size: -
V: TRBV29-1
DNA: TGCAGCGTTGGGGCGGGAGGGGATGGAAACATTCAGTACTTC
CDR3: CSVGAGGDGNIQYF

J: TRBJ1-1
D: -
length: 13
size: -
V: TRBV11-1
DNA: TGTGCCAGCAGCCCCGTTACAATCTCTGAAGCTTTCTTT
CDR3: CASSPVTISEAFF

J: TRBJ2-2
D: -
length: 13
size: once
V: TRBV5-1
DNA: TGCGCCAGCAGCAAAACAGGGACCGGGGAGCTGTTTTTT
CDR3: CASSKTGTGELFF

J: TRBJ2-1
D: -
length: 14
size: -
V: TRBV27
DNA: TGTGCCAGCAGTCACAGGGGAGGACACAATGAGCAGTTCTTC
CDR3: CASSHRGGHNEQFF

J: TRBJ2-7
D: -
length: 14
size: -
V: TRBV27
DNA: TGTGCCAGCAGTCCCCGCGGCGGAATCTACGAGCAGTACTTC
CDR3: CASSPRGGIYEQYF

J: TRBJ2-6
D: -
length: 15
size: -
V: TRBV4-1
DNA: TGCGCCAGCCAAGCTGTCGGGGCTGGGGCCAACGTCCTGACTTTC
CDR3: CASQAVGAGANVLTF

J: TRBJ2-5
D: -
length: 12
size: -
V: TRBV11-2
DNA: TGTGCCAGCAGCTTAGATTCCGAGACCCAGTACTTC
CDR3: CASSLDSETQYF

J: TRBJ2-1
D: -
length: 18
size: -
V: TRBV7-2
DNA: TGTGCCAGCAGCTTAGAGGGTGGTGGTTTCACAAAATACAATGAGCAGTTCTTC
CDR3: CASSLEGGGFTKYNEQFF

J: TRBJ2-5
D: -
length: 17
size: -
V: TRBV12-5
DNA: TGTGCTAGCGCAAGAGGGGGGCTCACCGTATTCCAAGAGACCCAGTACTTC
CDR3: CASARGGLTVFQETQYF

J: TRBJ1-1
D: -
length: 16
size: -
V: TRBV2
DNA: TGTGCCAGCAGTGAAGGGCTGGACCGGATGAACACTGAAGCTTTCTTT
CDR3: CASSEGLDRMNTEAFF

J: TRBJ1-1
D: -
length: 14
size: -
V: TRBV4-3
DNA: TGCGCCAGCAGCCAAGGCCAATTGAACACTGAAGCTTTCTTT
CDR3: CASSQGQLNTEAFF

J: TRBJ2-4
D: -
length: 15
size: -
V: TRBV5-4
DNA: TGTGCCAGCAGCTTGATGGGACTAGCCAAAAACATTCAGTACTTC
CDR3: CASSLMGLAKNIQYF

J: TRBJ1-4
D: -
length: 14
size: -
V: TRBV27
DNA: TGTGCCAGCAGTCCCCTTAACCAGAATGAAAAACTGTTTTTT
CDR3: CASSPLNQNEKLFF

J: TRBJ2-1
D: -
length: 13
size: -
V: TRBV6-5
DNA: TGTGCCAGCAGTTACTCGATGATGAATGAGCAGTTCTTC
CDR3: CASSYSMMNEQFF

J: TRBJ1-4
D: -
length: 21
size: -
V: TRBV2
DNA: TGTGCCAGCAGCACGCATAGAACCGGGACATCAACAACCGCAACTAATGAAAAACTGTTTTTT
CDR3: CASSTHRTGTSTTATNEKLFF

J: TRBJ2-2
D: -
length: 16
size: -
V: TRBV9
DNA: TGTGCCAGCAGCGTAAGTGGTAAGCCCCCGACCGGGGAGCTGTTTTTT
CDR3: CASSVSGKPPTGELFF

J: TRBJ1-4
D: -
length: 13
size: -
V: TRBV2
DNA: TGTGCCAGCAGTGACGCAACTAATGAAAAACTGTTTTTT
CDR3: CASSDATNEKLFF

J: TRBJ2-3
D: -
length: 12
size: -
V: TRBV5-1
DNA: TGCGCCAGCAGCCACAGGGCAGATACGCAGTATTTT
CDR3: CASSHRADTQYF

J: TRBJ2-7
D: -
length: 11
size: -
V: TRBV7-6
DNA: TGTGCCAGCAGCTTAGGGGACGAGCAGTACTTC
CDR3: CASSLGDEQYF

J: TRBJ1-5
D: TRBD1
length: 15
size: -
V: TRBV19
DNA: TGTGCCAGTAGTACTCACAGGGGTAGCAATCAGCCCCAGCATTTT
CDR3: CASSTHRGSNQPQHF

J: TRBJ1-2
D: TRBD1
length: 15
size: -
V: TRBV9
DNA: TGTGCCAGCAGCCCGGGACAGGGGGTTTTCTATGGCTACACCTTC
CDR3: CASSPGQGVFYGYTF

J: TRBJ1-1
D: TRBD1
length: 13
size: once
V: TRBV27
DNA: TGTGCCAGCAGTTACAGGGGGTTGACTGAAGCTTTCTTT
CDR3: CASSYRGLTEAFF

J: TRBJ2-6
D: TRBD2
length: 19
size: -
V: TRBV2
DNA: TGTGCCATCTATAGGACTAGCGAGAAAACACGATCTGGGGCCAACGTCCTGACTTTC
CDR3: CAIYRTSEKTRSGANVLTF

J: TRBJ1-5
D: -
length: 16
size: -
V: TRBV4-1
DNA: TGCGCCAGCAGCCTCCTGGGGAGAGGGATCAATCAGCCCCAGCATTTT
CDR3: CASSLLGRGINQPQHF

J: TRBJ2-3
D: TRBD2
length: 12
size: -
V: TRBV30
DNA: TGTGCCCAAGCGGGAACCACAGATACGCAGTATTTT
CDR3: CAQAGTTDTQYF

J: TRBJ1-3
D: -
length: 15
size: -
V: TRBV7-3
DNA: TGTGCCAGCAGCTTAGACCAGGGGACTGGAAACACCATATATTTT
CDR3: CASSLDQGTGNTIYF

J: TRBJ2-7
D: TRBD2
length: 12
size: -
V: TRBV4-2
DNA: TGTGCTAGTAGCGGGGGGGGCTACGAGCAGTACTTC
CDR3: CASSGGGYEQYF

J: TRBJ2-1
D: TRBD1
length: 15
size: -
V: TRBV27
DNA: TGTGCCAGCAGTCCTTCAGGGGGCGCTTGGAATGAGCAGTTCTTC
CDR3: CASSPSGGAWNEQFF

J: TRBJ1-5
D: -
length: 14
size: -
V: TRBV4-2
DNA: TGTGCCAGCAGCCAAGTAGGGGAAGGTCAGCCCCAGCATTTT
CDR3: CASSQVGEGQPQHF

J: TRBJ2-2
D: -
length: 15
size: -
V: TRBV11-3
DNA: TGTGCCAGCAGCTTAGTAGTGGGAGTTATCGGGGAGCTGTTTTTT
CDR3: CASSLVVGVIGELFF

J: TRBJ2-7
D: -
length: 15
size: -
V: TRBV18
DNA: TGTGCCAGCTCACCACTCCAGGGCCCCTCCTACGAGCAGTACTTC
CDR3: CASSPLQGPSYEQYF

J: TRBJ1-4
D: -
length: 13
size: -
V: TRBV2
DNA: TGTGCCAGCTACAGGAGTTTAAATGAAAAACTGTTTTTT
CDR3: CASYRSLNEKLFF

J: TRBJ2-2
D: TRBD1
length: 17
size: -
V: TRBV14
DNA: TGTGCCAGCAACGGGGCCGAACAGGGGTTTCTCACCGGGGAGCTGTTTTTT
CDR3: CASNGAEQGFLTGELFF

J: TRBJ2-7
D: -
length: 13
size: -
V: TRBV2
DNA: TGTGCCAGCAGTGATATTGAGGGCCGCGAGCAGTACTTC
CDR3: CASSDIEGREQYF

J: TRBJ2-7
D: -
length: 13
size: -
V: TRBV4-2
DNA: TGTGCCAGCAGCCAAGGTAGCTCCTACGAGCAGTACTTC
CDR3: CASSQGSSYEQYF

J: TRBJ2-7
D: -
length: 14
size: -
V: TRBV7-6
DNA: TGTGCCAGCAGCTTCCGCGACGGAGGGAACGAGCAGTACTTC
CDR3: CASSFRDGGNEQYF

J: TRBJ2-1
D: -
length: 19
size: -
V: TRBV9
DNA: TGTGCCAGCAGCGCCATGGGGGACGTAAGCCTATTCTCCTACAATGAGCAGTTCTTC
CDR3: CASSAMGDVSLFSYNEQFF

J: TRBJ1-4
D: TRBD1
length: 13
size: -
V: TRBV12-5
DNA: TGTGCTAGTGGTTCGGCAGGGGGAGAAAAACTGTTTTTT
CDR3: CASGSAGGEKLFF